This record covers a single T cell receptor beta chain. This record belongs to a study of blood T cell repertoires in COVID-19. This CDR3 is built from 19 residues. Germline loops: CDR1 LGHDT, CDR2 YNNKEL (reference sequence). Unmatched junction bases numbered 10, after V lost 4 bases and J lost 0 bases. Per the study methods: Estimation of nucleated cell counts relied on the amplification of reference gene primers. Here immunoSEQ multiplex PCR was the method, and the copy in TCRdb shows in-frame clones only, minus some. D and trimming come from the DNA, and the V and J calls and clone size come from that table. This table holds roughly 220,000 clones, approximately 80% found once. Which cohort a participant joined came from the clinical history participants gave.

The sequence was collected from a man aged 40-55 years who had recovered from COVID-19. The J gene is TRBJ2-1, the V gene TRBV3-1 (or the pseudogene TRBV3-2), with 12 bases that match TRBD2. The sequenced material came from PBMCs or T cells enriched from blood (not recorded which). The CDR3 spells CASSRRLAGALSSYNEQFF. The DNA of the CDR3 is TGTGCCAGCAGCCGCCGACTAGCGGGGGCCTTGAGCTCCTACAATGAGCAGTTCTTC.